This passage covers 20 T cell receptor beta chains from one sample sequenced in a study of blood T cell repertoires in COVID-19. The data were produced by immunoSEQ multiplex PCR, yet TCRdb's version contains in-frame clones alone and is incomplete. Of about 230,000 clones listed, about 87% were seen once; the top ten hold over 2%. Sequenced material: PBMCs or T cells enriched from blood (not recorded which). These receptors were collected from a woman aged 35 to 49 with acute COVID-19.

The rearrangement joins TRBV9 to TRBJ2-5; D remains unclear. The CDR3 has 14 residues. Germline CDR1 is SGDLS and CDR2 is YYNGEE. Trimming removed 0 bases from V and 0 bases from J, with 6 bases in between. The CDR3 DNA is TGTGCCAGCAGCGTAGGGCAGTACCAAGAGACCCAGTACTTC. Protein: CASSVGQYQETQYF.

This clone was detected a few times. The chain joins TRBV30 to TRBJ1-6; 8 bases fit TRBD1. This CDR3 is 13 amino acids long. Germline V CDR1 and CDR2: GTSNPN, SVGIG (reference sequence). Trimming at V came to 4 bases and at J to 11 bases, leaving 7 bases not matched to a gene. CDR3 bases: TGTGCCTGGACCCGGGACAGGCGGCCACCCCTCCACTTT. Amino acid sequence: CAWTRDRRPPLHF.

This chain links TRBV5-5 with TRBJ1-5, with 10 bases identical to TRBD1. The CDR3 sequence is 18 residues long. Per the germline V gene, CDR1 is SGHKS and CDR2 is YYEKEE (reference sequence). J gave up 2 bases and V 4 bases, and 12 bases lay outside the gene matches. The CDR3 here is CASSPTGDRGLGNQPQHF. CDR3 nucleotides: TGTGCCAGCAGCCCGACCGGGGACAGGGGTTTGGGCAATCAGCCCCAGCATTTT.

The chain carries TRBV7-2 and TRBJ2-1, with 9 nucleotides matching TRBD1. Losses at the gene ends were 7 bases for V and 4 bases for J; bases not matched to a gene: 8. Germline V CDR1 and CDR2: SGHTA, FQGNSA. There are 15 residues in the CDR3. The CDR3 DNA sequence: TGTGCCAGCACCCCCGGGGACAGGGTATACAATGAGCAGTTCTTC. Translating it yields CASTPGDRVYNEQFF.

Here the CDR3 reads CASSPRLTGDDGYTF. Written as DNA, the CDR3 is TGTGCCAGCAGCCCAAGATTGACAGGGGACGATGGCTACACCTTC. The rearrangement uses TRBV3-1 (or the pseudogene TRBV3-2) and TRBJ1-2; TRBD1 aligns across 8 bases. Trimming cost V 4 bases and J 6 bases; bases outside gene matches: 10. Germline CDR1 reads LGHDT; CDR2 reads YNNKEL (reference sequence). The CDR3 runs to 15 residues.

The rearrangement joins TRBV27 to TRBJ1-2; no clear D gene. The CDR3 covers 14 residues. Trimming cost V 3 bases and J 8 bases, with 16 bases left between them. Germline V CDR1 and CDR2: MNHEY, SMNVEV (reference sequence). The CDR3 DNA reads TGTGCCAGCAGTTTTGGGCTCGGGGTGGGGGGCTACACCTTC. Translation: CASSFGLGVGGYTF.

J is TRBJ2-2 and V is TRBV7-2, with D possibly TRBD1 on 6 matching bases. The germline CDR1 and CDR2 sequences are SGHTA and FQGNSA. This CDR3 contains 13 residues. V lost 6 bases, J lost 8 bases, and 13 bases lay in between. CDR3 nucleotide sequence: TGTGCCAGCAGTCAACAGGGCTATGGGGAGCTGTTTTTT. It translates to CASSQQGYGELFF. The full variable domain, rest sourced from reference TRBV7-2 and TRBJ2-2, is GAGVSQSPSNKVTEKGKDVELRCDPISGHTALYWYRQSLGQGLEFLIYFQGNSAPDKSGLPSDRFSAERTGGSVSTLTIQRTQQEDSAVYLCASSQQGYGELFFGEGSRLTVL.

This clone was detected only a few times. The chain couples TRBV29-1 to TRBJ2-7, with 7 bases aligning to TRBD1. The CDR3 runs to 14 residues. V lost 7 bases and J lost 0; bases outside the gene matches: 9. Germline lookup yields CDR1 SQVTM and CDR2 ANQGSEA. The CDR3, as DNA: TGCAGCGCCTCGACAGGGCTGAGCTCCTACGAGCAGTACTTC. Amino acid sequence: CSASTGLSSYEQYF.

J is TRBJ2-7 and V is TRBV4-1; D is ambiguous. Germline V gives CDR1 MGHRA, CDR2 YSYEKL. The CDR3 is 12 amino acids. V was clipped by 2 bases and J by 3 bases, with 5 bases between them. In nucleotides, the CDR3 is TGCGCCAGCAGCCAAACCAGCTACGAGCAGTACTTC. Protein: CASSQTSYEQYF.

J is TRBJ1-4 and V is TRBV7-9, with TRBD1 as a possible D gene (6 bases). Germline V gene data show CDR1 as SEHNR and CDR2 as FQNEAQ (reference sequence). The length of the CDR3 is 17 residues. Trimming cost V 1 base and J 5 bases, with 17 bases left between them. CDR3 DNA: TGTGCCAGCAGCTTAGATCAAGGGGCGCAGGGGAATGAAAAACTGTTTTTT. Its protein product is CASSLDQGAQGNEKLFF.

The chain couples TRBV7-8 to TRBJ1-2, with 10 bases that match TRBD1. With 10 bases clipped from V and 2 bases from J, the junction kept 16 bases outside the gene matches. Germline CDR1 SGHVS, CDR2 FQNEAQ. This CDR3 comprises 17 residues. The CDR3 here is CATNPRDRGGINYGYTF. In DNA form, the CDR3 reads TGTGCCACGAATCCCCGGGACAGGGGAGGTATAAACTATGGCTACACCTTC.

This chain connects TRBV7-2 to TRBJ2-4; TRBD1 is a possible D gene (5 bases). Germline loops: CDR1 SGHTA, CDR2 FQGNSA. Trimming left V 2 bases short and J 1 base short, with 12 bases between. The CDR3 runs to 16 residues. CDR3 sequence reads: CASSLTSGMAKNIQYF. CDR3 sequence (DNA): TGTGCCAGCAGCTTAACCTCAGGGATGGCCAAAAACATTCAGTACTTC.

The chain has TRBV3-1 (or the pseudogene TRBV3-2) and TRBJ1-1; 7 bases are a match to TRBD1. CDR1 LGHDT and CDR2 YNNKEL come from the germline V gene (reference sequence). The junction had 4 bases not matched to a gene; V was cut back by 2 bases and J by 4 bases. The CDR3 extends over 14 amino acids. CDR3 coding DNA: TGTGCCAGCAGCCAACCTCAGGGGGGCACTGAAGCTTTCTTT. Residues: CASSQPQGGTEAFF.

The rearrangement joins TRBV6-2 or TRBV6-3 to TRBJ2-1, with TRBD2 identical over 7 bases. After removal of 0 bases from V and 8 bases from J, the junction contained 7 bases not matched to a gene. The CDR3 has 15 residues. Germline V gene lookup returns CDR1 MNHEY and CDR2 SVGEGT. The CDR3, as DNA: TGTGCCAGCAGTTACTCGCTGACTAGCATGGATGAGCAGTTCTTC. As protein: CASSYSLTSMDEQFF.

J is TRBJ2-3 and V is TRBV5-6; the D is unclear. V was shortened by 5 bases and J by 5 bases, with 6 bases between the two germline ends. This CDR3 has 11 amino acids. The germline V gene encodes CDR1 SGHDT and CDR2 YYEEEE. CDR3 sequence (DNA): TGTGCCAGCAGAGCCCTAGATACGCAGTATTTT. Amino acids: CASRALDTQYF.

In its sample, this clone was seen a few times. The chain links TRBV6-5 to TRBJ1-1; D perhaps matches TRBD1 (6 bases). Germline CDR1 MNHEY, CDR2 SVGAGI. CDR3 length: 14 amino acids. Trimming removed 2 bases from V and 0 bases from J, with 7 bases in between. The CDR3 DNA follows: TGTGCCAGCAGTTACGGGGGCCTGAACACTGAAGCTTTCTTT. Amino acid sequence: CASSYGGLNTEAFF.

V is TRBV6-2 or TRBV6-3 and J is TRBJ2-7, with 8 bases lining up with TRBD1. V lost 6 bases and J lost 11; bases outside the gene matches: 9. The germline V gene encodes CDR1 MNHEY and CDR2 SVGEGT. The CDR3 has 12 residues. This CDR3 is CASSPDRGGKYV. The CDR3 nucleotides read TGTGCCAGCAGCCCCGACAGGGGCGGAAAGTACGTC.

The chain is built from TRBV5-6 and TRBJ1-4; 8 positions agree with TRBD1. J gave up 8 bases and V 4 bases, and 7 bases lay outside the gene matches. Germline V gene sequence: CDR1 SGHDT, CDR2 YYEEEE. This CDR3 region has 14 residues. CDR3 residues: CASSLTGENEKLFF. The CDR3 DNA is TGTGCCAGCAGCCTGACAGGGGAAAACGAAAAACTGTTTTTT.

The V call is TRBV11-3, the J call TRBJ1-1, with a tentative D call TRBD1 (6 bases). Germline V gene data show CDR1 as SGHNT and CDR2 as YENEEA. The CDR3 is 14 amino acids. The V end lost 2 bases, the J end lost 0 bases, and 7 bases lay between the germline ends. CDR3 protein: CASSLSGVNTEAFF. CDR3 sequence (DNA): TGTGCCAGCAGCTTATCAGGGGTGAACACTGAAGCTTTCTTT.

The V and J genes are TRBV7-6 and TRBJ2-7, with 8 bases identical to TRBD2. V was clipped by 2 bases and J by 6 bases; unmatched bases: 12. The CDR3 loop spans 16 amino acids. The germline V gene encodes CDR1 SGHVS and CDR2 FNYEAQ. Written as DNA, the CDR3 is TGTGCCAGCAGCTTATTAGAGGGGGGCCTAGCGGGCGAGCAGTACGTC. Encoded protein: CASSLLEGGLAGEQYV.